This passage covers 12 T cell receptor beta chains from one sample sequenced in a study of shared T cell receptors in the human thymus. Profiling relied on immunoSEQ multiplex PCR, and the TCRdb table lists in-frame clones only, not all of them. The top ten clones hold around 0.019% of a sample with approximately 400,000 clones, approximately 95% of them seen once. Sample: thymocytes. The origin of the receptors is a human donor.

The chain links TRBV5-1 to TRBJ2-3, with TRBD2 matching 9 bases. This CDR3 region has 16 residues. Germline CDR1 and CDR2: SGHRS and YFSETQ. V shed 4 bases and J 5 bases; nucleotides not matched to a gene: 11. The CDR3 DNA sequence: TGCGCCAGCAGCCCCGGGGCGGGAGGGCGTATAGATACGCAGTATTTT. This translates into CASSPGAGGRIDTQYF.

The CDR3 bases are TGTGCCAGCAGTTTTTTCGCAGGACCTAACTATGGCTACACCTTC. This sequence encodes CASSFFAGPNYGYTF. The chain couples TRBV28 to TRBJ1-2; no definite D call. The V end lost 3 bases, the J end lost 0 bases, and 11 bases lay between the germline ends. Germline V CDR1 and CDR2: MDHEN, SYDVKM. The CDR3 consists of 15 residues.

The chain joins TRBV5-6 to TRBJ1-2; D unresolved. Germline assignment: CDR1 SGHDT and CDR2 YYEEEE. Trimming cost V 4 bases and J 4 bases, with 8 bases left between them. The CDR3 totals 12 residues. CDR3 protein: CASSPSTYGYTF. CDR3 nucleotides: TGTGCCAGCAGCCCCTCCACCTATGGCTACACCTTC.

DNA of the CDR3: TGTGCCAGCAGCTCCCGATGGCCACCTGTGAACACTGAAGCTTTCTTT. Its translation: CASSSRWPPVNTEAFF. This chain links TRBV7-4 with TRBJ1-1, with no clear D. V lost 4 bases and J lost 0, with 15 bases in between. Germline assignment: CDR1 SGHVT and CDR2 SQSDAQ. CDR3 length: 16 amino acids.

The chain is built from TRBV28 and TRBJ2-5; no clear D gene. Germline V lookup: CDR1 MDHEN, CDR2 SYDVKM. V shed 3 bases and J shed 0 bases, with 8 bases lying between them. This CDR3 has 14 amino acids. CDR3 loop: CASSLLTDQETQYF. For the CDR3, the DNA is TGTGCCAGCAGTTTGTTGACCGACCAAGAGACCCAGTACTTC.

V is TRBV28 and J is TRBJ2-7; 7 bases agree with TRBD1. Trimming removed 7 bases from V and 2 bases from J; junction bases left unmatched: 8. Germline loops: CDR1 MDHEN, CDR2 SYDVKM. The CDR3 runs to 14 residues. Here the CDR3 DNA reads TGTGCCAGCACCCTTACCGGGACAGCCTACGAGCAGTACTTC. This translates into CASTLTGTAYEQYF.

J is TRBJ1-1 and V is TRBV28; tentatively, D is TRBD1 (6 bases). This CDR3 is built from 18 residues. Germline-derived CDR1 and CDR2 are MDHEN and SYDVKM. V was shortened by 6 bases and J by 2 bases, with 25 bases between the two germline ends. The CDR3 loop reads CASSLTPGQAYTNTEAFF. In DNA form, the CDR3 reads TGTGCCAGCAGCCTTACCCCGGGACAAGCTTATACTAACACTGAAGCTTTCTTT.

The chain uses TRBV5-6 and TRBJ2-5, with D unresolved. The CDR3 sequence is 11 residues long. Germline assignment: CDR1 SGHDT and CDR2 YYEEEE. Trimming cost V 4 bases and J 6 bases, with 7 bases left between them. This CDR3 is CASSREKTQYF. The CDR3, as DNA: TGTGCCAGCAGCCGAGAAAAGACCCAGTACTTC.

The gene calls are TRBV4-1 and TRBJ2-3, with 7 bases identical to TRBD2. The J segment lost 0 bases and the V segment lost 1 base, leaving 10 bases of the junction unmatched. In germline, CDR1 is MGHRA, CDR2 YSYEKL. This CDR3 has 18 amino acids. This CDR3 reads CASSQVLRERSSTDTQYF. DNA of the CDR3: TGCGCCAGCAGCCAAGTTTTGCGGGAGAGATCTAGCACAGATACGCAGTATTTT.

The chain has TRBV28 and TRBJ2-7, with D perhaps matching TRBD1 or TRBD2 (6 bases each). The CDR3 contains 16 residues. CDR1 is MDHEN, CDR2 SYDVKM, per germline. V lost 5 bases, J lost 0 bases, and 17 bases lay in between. DNA for the CDR3: TGTGCCAGCAGTCCGGAGGGGGTTATCAGCTCCTACGAGCAGTACTTC. Encoded protein: CASSPEGVISSYEQYF. Combining the CDR3 with reference TRBV28 and TRBJ2-7 gives the whole variable domain DVKVTQSSRYLVKRTGEKVFLECVQDMDHENMFWYRQDPGLGLRLIYFSYDVKMKEKGDIPEGYSVSREKKERFSLILESASTNQTSMYLCASSPEGVISSYEQYFGPGTRLTVT.

The J gene is TRBJ2-3, the V gene TRBV7-8, with D perhaps matching TRBD2 (5 bases). V was clipped by 0 bases and J by 5 bases, with 15 bases between them. The length of the CDR3 is 16 residues. Germline V gives CDR1 SGHVS, CDR2 FQNEAQ. Here the CDR3 DNA reads TGTGCCAGCAGCTTAGCTTATCCCTTCGCGGGAGATACGCAGTATTTT. It codes for CASSLAYPFAGDTQYF.

This chain joins TRBV28 and TRBJ2-2; TRBD2 matches 10 bases. The CDR3 runs 20 residues. Germline V gives CDR1 MDHEN, CDR2 SYDVKM. J gave up 5 bases and V 6 bases, and 21 bases lay outside the gene matches. The CDR3 loop is CASRPGTELAGRQGTGELFF. The CDR3 DNA follows: TGTGCCAGCAGACCTGGGACGGAACTAGCGGGGAGGCAGGGGACCGGGGAGCTGTTTTTT. Supplemented by reference TRBV28 and TRBJ2-2, the full variable domain reads DVKVTQSSRYLVKRTGEKVFLECVQDMDHENMFWYRQDPGLGLRLIYFSYDVKMKEKGDIPEGYSVSREKKERFSLILESASTNQTSMYLCASRPGTELAGRQGTGELFFGEGSRLTVL.